This T cell receptor (beta chain) derives from a study of vaccination and CD4 T cells after COVID-19. Researchers used the Oncomine TCR Beta short-read assay to sequence DNA from cultured CD4+ T cells. One entry per CDR3 protein, called by TCRdb with MiXCR from the PCR reads. The table has approximately 15,000 distinct CDR3 sequences, under 50% seen once. Germline V gene data show CDR1 as MGHDK and CDR2 as SYGVNS. The CDR3 runs 13 residues. J was trimmed by 6 bases and V by 6 bases; bases with no gene match: 4. Note on this clonotype: Its specificity is unknown.

Documented treatment: approximately 11-day PBMC culture with coronavirus spike peptide pools or control peptides (ViraFEST assay). V is TRBV25-1 and J is TRBJ1-5; 8 bases match TRBD1. The sample here was CD4+ T cells from blood, cultured in vitro, taken before SARS-CoV-2 vaccination. This clonotype was sampled from a human donor who had recovered from COVID-19. CDR3 region: CASRQGAGQPQHF. The CDR3 DNA is TGTGCCAGCAGGCAGGGGGCGGGTCAGCCCCAGCATTTT.